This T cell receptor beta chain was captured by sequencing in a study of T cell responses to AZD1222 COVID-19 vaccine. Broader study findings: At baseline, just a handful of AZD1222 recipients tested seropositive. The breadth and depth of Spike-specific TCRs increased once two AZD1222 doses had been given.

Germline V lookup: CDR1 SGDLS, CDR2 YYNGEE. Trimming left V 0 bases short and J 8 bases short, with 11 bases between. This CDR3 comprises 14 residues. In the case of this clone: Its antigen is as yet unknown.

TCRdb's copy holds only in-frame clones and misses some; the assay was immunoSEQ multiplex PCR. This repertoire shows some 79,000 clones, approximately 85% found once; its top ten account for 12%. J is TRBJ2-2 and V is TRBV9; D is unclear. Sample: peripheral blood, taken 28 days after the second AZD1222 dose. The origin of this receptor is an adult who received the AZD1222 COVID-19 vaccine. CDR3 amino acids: CASSVGGFSGELFF. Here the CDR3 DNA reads TGTGCCAGCAGCGTAGGTGGCTTCTCAGGGGAGCTGTTTTTT.